A single sample gave rise to the 2 T cell receptor beta chains below, sequenced in a study of tumor-infiltrating lymphocytes in primary liver carcinoma (dated by TCRdb to the late 2010s). Sequencing used an Illumina HiSeq 2500. Using a constant-region primer and ProtoScript II reverse transcriptase, TCRbeta-specific cDNA was reverse-transcribed from roughly 460 ng total RNA. The TCRbeta libraries were prepared through three rounds of nested multiplex PCR following a slightly modified ARM-PCR procedure. Each of the first two PCR rounds ran for approximately 9 cycles using multiplex TRBV1-TRBV30 forward primers together with a Cbeta reverse primer. TCRdb applied fastp at Q25 and MiXCR to the public reads, then kept only in-frame beta chains. Each entry merges the rows of one CDR3 protein and shows their most common DNA and genes. The table for this sample lists 100,000 or so distinct CDR3 sequences; roughly 80% of them were counted only once. The ten largest clonotypes hold approximately 18% of the sample.

Without any cell sorting, total RNA and DNA were co-extracted from 20-30 mg of bulk tissue using the AllPrep DNA/RNA mini kit. The specimen sequenced was liver tumor tissue from sampling region 3. The cell subset or site label for this specimen denotes: tumor region T3, left-lateral pole. These receptors were obtained from a man aged 40-49 years with primary liver carcinoma and hepatitis B virus infection.

In regard to this clonotype: This sequence may be a read error, since a much larger clone differs from it by one base. This sequence joins TRBV5-1 and TRBJ1-1; D is perhaps TRBD1 (5 bases). This CDR3 region has 15 residues. Per germline, CDR1 SGHRS and CDR2 YFSETQ. The CDR3 DNA is TGCGTCAGCAGCACCGGGGCGGGGGATCTCACTGAAGCTTTCTTT. Protein: CVSSTGAGDLTEAFF. Looking up the rest from reference TRBV5-1 and TRBJ1-1 gives the full variable domain: KAGVTQTPRYLIKTRGQQVTLSCSPISGHRSVSWYQQTPGQGLQFLFEYFSETQRNKGNFPGRFSGRQFSNSRSEMNVSTLELGDSALYLCVSSTGAGDLTEAFFGQGTRLTVV.

Concerning this clonotype itself: The junction departs from germline at one end; a sequencing error may be responsible. The chain joins TRBV4-2 to TRBJ1-4; a possible D gene is TRBD1 (6 bases). Germline-derived CDR1 and CDR2 are LGHNA and YNFKEQ. The CDR3 contains 18 residues. CDR3 DNA: TGTGCCAGCAGCCAAGATCGTGCGCGGGGGGCAACGAATGATAAACTGTTTTTT. This gives the protein CASSQDRARGATNDKLFF.